This entry features one T cell receptor (beta chain) sequence. The source of the sample is a study of PD-1 blockade in classical Hodgkin lymphoma. TCRdb's table, derived via immunoSEQ multiplex PCR, lists solely in-frame clones and lacks some. Of about 35,000 clones listed, around nine tenths are singletons. Brentuximab vedotin exposure varied among the patients, all of whom had relapsed after autologous stem cell transplantation. Magnetic negative selection served to purify CD4+ T cells out of PBMCs that had been thawed. Germline V gene data show CDR1 as LNHDA and CDR2 as SQIVND (reference sequence). The V gene lost 5 bases and the J gene lost 4 bases, with 20 bases spanning the gap. This CDR3 is 16 amino acids long.

This chain links TRBV19 with TRBJ1-2; possible D gene TRBD1, 6 bases. This receptor was identified in a human donor with classical Hodgkin lymphoma. The sample here was CD4+ T cells from blood, taken at baseline. The CDR3 protein is CASSSTGSSALYGYTF. For the CDR3, the DNA is TGTGCCAGTAGTTCCACAGGGTCCTCCGCCCTCTATGGCTACACCTTC.